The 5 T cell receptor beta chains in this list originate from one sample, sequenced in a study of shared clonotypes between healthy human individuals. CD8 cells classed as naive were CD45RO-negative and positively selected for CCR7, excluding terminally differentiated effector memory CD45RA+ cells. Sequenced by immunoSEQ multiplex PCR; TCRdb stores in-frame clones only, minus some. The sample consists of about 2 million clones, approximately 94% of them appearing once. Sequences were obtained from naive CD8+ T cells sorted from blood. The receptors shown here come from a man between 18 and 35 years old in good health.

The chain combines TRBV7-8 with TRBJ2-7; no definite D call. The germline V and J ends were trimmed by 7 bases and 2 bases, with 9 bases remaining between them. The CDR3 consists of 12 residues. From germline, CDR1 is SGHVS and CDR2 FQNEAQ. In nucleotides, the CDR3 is TGTGCCAGCACCCAAGGAGCCTACGAGCAGTACTTC. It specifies CASTQGAYEQYF.

The CDR3 region has the DNA TGTGCCAGCAGCCGCCGGGACAATCCTGGGGACGAGCAGTACTTC. The encoded protein is CASSRRDNPGDEQYF. The chain joins TRBV6-6 to TRBJ2-7; D may be TRBD1 (6 bases). CDR1 and CDR2 from the germline V gene are MNHNY and SVGAGI (reference sequence). V gave up 6 bases and J gave up 5 bases, with 20 bases separating them. CDR3 length: 15 amino acids.

CDR3: CASSASGAAGANVLTF. In DNA form, the CDR3 reads TGTGCCAGCAGCGCATCGGGGGCTGCCGGGGCCAACGTCCTGACTTTC. V and J are TRBV27 and TRBJ2-6; D is tentatively TRBD1 or TRBD2 (6 bases each). V was shortened by 6 bases and J by 4 bases, with 16 bases between the two germline ends. CDR3 length: 16 amino acids. CDR1 MNHEY and CDR2 SMNVEV come from the germline V gene (reference sequence).

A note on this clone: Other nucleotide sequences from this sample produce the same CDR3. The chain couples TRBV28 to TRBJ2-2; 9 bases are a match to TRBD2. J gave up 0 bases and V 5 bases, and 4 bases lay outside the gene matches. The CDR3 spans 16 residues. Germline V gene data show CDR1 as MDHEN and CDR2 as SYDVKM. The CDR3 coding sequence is TGTGCCAGCAGTCCTTCTAGCGGGGCGAACACCGGGGAGCTGTTTTTT. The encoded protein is CASSPSSGANTGELFF.

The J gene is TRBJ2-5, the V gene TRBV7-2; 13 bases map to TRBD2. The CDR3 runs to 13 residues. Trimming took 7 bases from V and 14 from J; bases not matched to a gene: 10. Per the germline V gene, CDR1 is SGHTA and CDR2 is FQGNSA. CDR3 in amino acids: CASNSGTSGAPYF. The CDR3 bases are TGTGCCAGCAACTCCGGGACTAGCGGGGCTCCCTACTTC.